The clone carrying this T cell receptor (beta chain) was found a few times. Its antigen remains unknown. The sample comes from a study of cytomegalovirus exposure and HLA in healthy donors. Findings of the study overall: An analysis done earlier found most TCR beta V segments productive about 90% or about 30% of the time. Apart from CMV serostatus, no immune exposure information was available. Rare TCR sequences predominated, though certain public TCRs were found in many donors.

There are 18 residues in the CDR3. The J segment lost 0 bases and the V segment lost 4 bases, leaving 12 bases of the junction unmatched. Per germline, CDR1 SGHTA and CDR2 FQGTGA. Primers included in the PCR were 60 Vbeta and 13 Jbeta primers. Repertoires were generated with immunoSEQ multiplex PCR, while TCRdb's copy carries only in-frame clones and drops some. The top ten hold about 3% of the sample, which has over 150,000 clones, approximately 74% seen once. This receptor was identified in a young man in good health and CMV-seronegative. Input material: PBMCs. The rearrangement joins TRBV7-3 to TRBJ1-5; TRBD1 matches 7 bases. The CDR3 DNA sequence: TGTGCCAGCAGCTGGCGGGGACAGAATACTTATAGCAATCAGCCCCAGCATTTT. Translated: CASSWRGQNTYSNQPQHF. The variable domain in full, completed from reference TRBV7-3 and TRBJ1-5, reads GAGVSQTPSNKVTEKGKYVELRCDPISGHTALYWYRQSLGQGPEFLIYFQGTGAADDSGLPNDRFFAVRPEGSVSTLKIQRTERGDSAVYLCASSWRGQNTYSNQPQHFGDGTRLSIL.